The 26 T cell receptor beta chains below come from one sample, sequenced in a study of synovial regulatory T cells in juvenile arthritis. Sequenced by immunoSEQ multiplex PCR; TCRdb stores in-frame clones only, minus some. The sample's table shows approximately 9,300 clones. The sequenced sample consisted of Treg cells from blood. Sample subset: remaining (HLA-DR-negative) circulating blood Treg cells. These receptor sequences come from a donor under 30 with juvenile idiopathic arthritis.

The chain recombines TRBV11-1 with TRBJ2-7; lacking DNA, the TRBD1 call made by TCRdb goes unchecked. The CDR3 runs to 18 residues. No DNA is recorded. Per the germline V gene, CDR1 is SGHAT and CDR2 is FQDESV (reference sequence). The CDR3 loop reads CASSPRVWSGVEGYEQYF.

This sequence joins TRBV14 and TRBJ2-2; TCRdb's D call, TRBD2, is unchecked because there is no DNA. Germline assignment: CDR1 SGHDN and CDR2 FVKESK. The CDR3 runs to 14 residues. The DNA sequence is not available. The CDR3 here is CASSQVYPTGELFF.

This chain uses TRBV10-3 with TRBJ2-7; lacking DNA, the TRBD1 call made by TCRdb goes unchecked. CDR3 length: 15 amino acids. Only the protein is on record. The germline gives CDR1 ENHRY, CDR2 SYGVKD. CDR3 residues: CAISPGQRTSYEQYF.

V is TRBV28 and J is TRBJ1-2; there is no DNA to check the TCRdb D call of TRBD1. This CDR3 spans 15 amino acids. The protein alone is recorded here. Germline V gene lookup returns CDR1 MDHEN and CDR2 SYDVKM. The CDR3 loop is CASSSPGTAFYGYTF.

The gene calls are TRBV29-1 and TRBJ1-3. Germline assignment: CDR1 SQVTM and CDR2 ANQGSEA. The CDR3 is made up of 11 amino acids. DNA is not recorded here. Here the CDR3 reads CSVWSGNTIYF.

The chain combines TRBV19 with TRBJ1-1; TCRdb picks TRBD1, but there is no DNA to check that call. The CDR3 loop spans 14 amino acids. DNA was not recorded. Germline CDR1 reads LNHDA; CDR2 reads SQIVND (reference sequence). The chain's CDR3 is CASRWAGPNTEAFF.

J is TRBJ2-1 and V is TRBV30. The CDR3 consists of 13 residues. DNA was not recorded. In germline, CDR1 is GTSNPN, CDR2 SVGIG (reference sequence). The CDR3 sequence is CAWSRDQLGEQFF.

J is TRBJ1-2 and V is TRBV6-6; the TRBD1 assignment by TCRdb is unverifiable without DNA. Germline lookup yields CDR1 MNHNY and CDR2 SVGAGI (reference sequence). This CDR3 is 15 amino acids long. A DNA sequence was not provided. The CDR3 is CASSYPPDRGYGYTF.

The gene calls are TRBV13 and TRBJ2-1; TCRdb's D call of TRBD1 is untestable without DNA. The CDR3 is 13 amino acids. A DNA sequence was not provided. CDR1 and CDR2 (germline): PRHDT, FYEKMQ (reference sequence). CDR3 protein: CASSLPTYNEQFF.

This chain links TRBV19 with TRBJ1-5; TCRdb indicates TRBD1, and absent DNA this call remains unverified. Germline values: CDR1 LNHDA, CDR2 SQIVND (reference sequence). The CDR3 has 16 residues. No DNA sequence was recorded. This CDR3 reads CASSMGQGAFRQPQHF.

This chain links TRBV30 with TRBJ2-5. Germline V lookup: CDR1 GTSNPN, CDR2 SVGIG (reference sequence). The CDR3 is 15 amino acids. The record lacks a DNA sequence. CDR3 region: CAWSKPPAVRETQYF. The full variable domain, rest sourced from reference TRBV30 and TRBJ2-5, is SQTIHQWPATLVQPVGSPLSLECTVEGTSNPNLYWYRQAAGRGLQLLFYSVGIGQISSEVPQNLSASRPQDRQFILSSKKLLLSDSGFYLCAWSKPPAVRETQYFGPGTRLLVL.

The V and J genes are TRBV4-1 and TRBJ1-4; TCRdb designates TRBD1, a call that cannot be tested without DNA. The CDR3 totals 12 residues. There is no recorded DNA. Germline V gene sequence: CDR1 MGHRA, CDR2 YSYEKL. The CDR3 is CASSPRSGALFF.

This rearrangement joins TRBV5-6 to TRBJ1-2. Germline V gene data show CDR1 as SGHDT and CDR2 as YYEEEE. The CDR3 has 14 residues. Nucleotide data are not available. This chain's CDR3 is CASSLVGTDYGYTF.

The chain recombines TRBV10-3 with TRBJ1-2; TCRdb names TRBD1, which stays unverified in the absence of DNA. The germline V gene encodes CDR1 ENHRY and CDR2 SYGVKD. CDR3 length equals 13 residues. Only the protein is on record. CDR3 in amino acids: CAISTDRGHGYTF.

The chain has TRBV30 and TRBJ1-2. This CDR3 contains 13 residues. The DNA sequence is not available. Germline values: CDR1 GTSNPN, CDR2 SVGIG (reference sequence). The CDR3 is CAWRTGLNYGYTF.

The chain is built from TRBV5-1 and TRBJ2-3. This CDR3 region has 12 residues. DNA is not on record. Germline CDR1 reads SGHRS; CDR2 reads YFSETQ. This CDR3 reads CASSLRTDTQYF.

V and J are TRBV13 and TRBJ1-2; the TCRdb call, TRBD1, lacks DNA for checking. Germline lookup yields CDR1 PRHDT and CDR2 FYEKMQ (reference sequence). This CDR3 comprises 14 residues. No DNA appears here. The CDR3 reads CASSLGVQGVGYTF.

The chain combines TRBV5-1 with TRBJ1-1. CDR3 length: 12 residues. Only the protein sequence is given. Germline V lookup: CDR1 SGHRS, CDR2 YFSETQ. CDR3 residues: CASSPLGLGAFF.

This chain connects TRBV29-1 to TRBJ2-3; the D gene TCRdb calls, TRBD1, cannot be checked with no DNA. Germline lookup yields CDR1 SQVTM and CDR2 ANQGSEA. This CDR3 spans 12 amino acids. DNA was not recorded. The chain's CDR3 is CSVGQSTDTQYF.

The rearrangement joins TRBV6-5 to TRBJ2-1. Germline V gives CDR1 MNHEY, CDR2 SVGAGI. The CDR3 has 13 amino acids. The entry carries no DNA sequence. The CDR3 is CASMRGSGNEQFF.

The genes are TRBV5-1 and TRBJ2-7; TCRdb picks TRBD2, but there is no DNA to check that call. The CDR3 consists of 13 residues. No DNA sequence is on record. In germline, CDR1 is SGHRS, CDR2 YFSETQ. The CDR3 region is CASSLGTRPEQYF.

The chain is built from TRBV13 and TRBJ2-7; TCRdb outputs TRBD2, but without DNA this stays unchecked. The germline gives CDR1 PRHDT, CDR2 FYEKMQ (reference sequence). The CDR3 sequence is 18 residues long. Only the protein is available. This chain's CDR3 is CASSLMAVAGASSYEQYF.

V and J are TRBV4-3 and TRBJ2-3; TCRdb outputs TRBD2, but without DNA this stays unchecked. The length of the CDR3 is 19 residues. No DNA has been recorded. The germline V gene encodes CDR1 LGHNA and CDR2 YSLEER. This chain's CDR3 is CASSHTWTPSGRAGDTQYF.

The rearrangement uses TRBV9 and TRBJ2-1; the TCRdb D gene call, TRBD2, has no DNA to confirm it. CDR1 and CDR2 (germline): SGDLS, YYNGEE. The CDR3 consists of 18 residues. The protein alone is recorded here. CDR3 residues: CASSARSSGRGSKDEQFF.

The V gene is TRBV4-3, the J gene TRBJ2-5; without DNA, the TCRdb call of TRBD1 cannot be checked. CDR3 length: 18 residues. The coding DNA is unavailable. The germline V gene encodes CDR1 LGHNA and CDR2 YSLEER. CDR3 in amino acids: CASSQLFTRGVFEETQYF.

V is TRBV6-5 and J is TRBJ2-5; the TCRdb call, TRBD2, lacks DNA for checking. Germline CDR1 MNHEY, CDR2 SVGAGI. CDR3 length: 16 residues. This entry has no DNA. Here the CDR3 reads CASSYSFSGGGETQYF.